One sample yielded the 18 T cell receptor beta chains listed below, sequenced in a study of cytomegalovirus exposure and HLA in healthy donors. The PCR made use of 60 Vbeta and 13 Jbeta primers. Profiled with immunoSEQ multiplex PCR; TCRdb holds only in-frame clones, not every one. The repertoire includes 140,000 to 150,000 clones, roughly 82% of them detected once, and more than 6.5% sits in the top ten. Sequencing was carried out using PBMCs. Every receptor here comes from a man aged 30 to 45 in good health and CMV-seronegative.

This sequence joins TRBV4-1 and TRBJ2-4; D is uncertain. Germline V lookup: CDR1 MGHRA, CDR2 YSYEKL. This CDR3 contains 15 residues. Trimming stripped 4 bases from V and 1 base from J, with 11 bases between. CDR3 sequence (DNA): TGCGCCAGCAGCCCTTATAGCTCGGCCAAAAACATTCAGTACTTC. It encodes CASSPYSSAKNIQYF.

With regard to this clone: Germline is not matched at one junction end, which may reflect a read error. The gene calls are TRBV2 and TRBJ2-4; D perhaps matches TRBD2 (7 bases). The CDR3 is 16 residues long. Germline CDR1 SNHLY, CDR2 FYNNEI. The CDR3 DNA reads TGTGCCAGCAGCCTACTAGGGGGGGGAACCAAAAACAGTCAGTACTTC. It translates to CASSLLGGGTKNSQYF.

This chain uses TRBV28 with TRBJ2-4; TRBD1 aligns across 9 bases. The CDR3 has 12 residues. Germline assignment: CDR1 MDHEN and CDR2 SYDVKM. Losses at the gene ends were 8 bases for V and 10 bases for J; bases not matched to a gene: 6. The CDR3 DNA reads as TGTGCCAGCGGACAGGGGCCTGGGATTCAGTACTTC. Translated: CASGQGPGIQYF.

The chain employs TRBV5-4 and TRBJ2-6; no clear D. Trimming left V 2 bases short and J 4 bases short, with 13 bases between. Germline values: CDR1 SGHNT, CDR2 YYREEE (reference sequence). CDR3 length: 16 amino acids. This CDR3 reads CASSFGELGGANVLTF. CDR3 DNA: TGTGCCAGCAGCTTTGGAGAGCTCGGGGGGGCCAACGTCCTGACTTTC.

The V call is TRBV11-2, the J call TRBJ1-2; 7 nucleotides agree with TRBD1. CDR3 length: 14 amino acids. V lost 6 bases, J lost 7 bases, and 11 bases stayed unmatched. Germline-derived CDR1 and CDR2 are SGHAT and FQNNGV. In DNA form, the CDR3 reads TGTGCCAGCAGTCTTAGTTCAGGGGGAGGTGGCTACACCTTC. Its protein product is CASSLSSGGGGYTF.

The CDR3 sequence is CASSQGQGRANSPLHF. CDR3 in DNA: TGTGCCAGCAGCCAGGGACAGGGGAGAGCGAATTCACCCCTCCACTTT. This chain links TRBV5-4 with TRBJ1-6; 10 bases line up with TRBD1. CDR1 and CDR2 from the germline V gene are SGHNT and YYREEE (reference sequence). This CDR3 spans 16 amino acids. V dropped 4 bases and J dropped 7; count of bases not matched to a gene: 8.

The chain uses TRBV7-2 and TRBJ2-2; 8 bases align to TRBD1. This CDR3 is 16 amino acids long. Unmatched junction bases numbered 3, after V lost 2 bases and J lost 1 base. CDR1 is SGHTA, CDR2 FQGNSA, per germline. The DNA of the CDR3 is TGTGCCAGCAGCTTATTCGGGACAGGGAACACCGGGGAGCTGTTTTTT. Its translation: CASSLFGTGNTGELFF.

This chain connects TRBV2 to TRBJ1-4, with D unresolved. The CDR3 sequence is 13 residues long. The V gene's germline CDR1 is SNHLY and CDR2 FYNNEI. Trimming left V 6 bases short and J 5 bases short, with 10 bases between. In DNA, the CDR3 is TGTGCCAGCAGCGTTGGAGTGAATGAAAAACTGTTTTTT. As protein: CASSVGVNEKLFF. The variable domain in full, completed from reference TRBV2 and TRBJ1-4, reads EPEVTQTPSHQVTQMGQEVILRCVPISNHLYFYWYRQILGQKVEFLVSFYNNEISEKSEIFDDQFSVERPDGSNFTLKIRSTKLEDSAMYFCASSVGVNEKLFFGSGTQLSVL.

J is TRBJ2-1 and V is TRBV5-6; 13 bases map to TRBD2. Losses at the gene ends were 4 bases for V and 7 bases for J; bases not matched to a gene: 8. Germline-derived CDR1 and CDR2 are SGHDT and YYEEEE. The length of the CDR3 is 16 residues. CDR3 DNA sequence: TGTGCCAGCAGCCCCCCAGGACTAGCGGGAGATAATGAGCAGTTCTTC. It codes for CASSPPGLAGDNEQFF.

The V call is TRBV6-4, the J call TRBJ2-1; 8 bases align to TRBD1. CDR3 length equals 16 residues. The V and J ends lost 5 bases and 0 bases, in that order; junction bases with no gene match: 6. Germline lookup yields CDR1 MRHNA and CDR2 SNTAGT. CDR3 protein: CASSIRTGSSYNEQFF. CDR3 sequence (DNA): TGTGCCAGCAGTATTCGGACAGGGAGCTCCTACAATGAGCAGTTCTTC.

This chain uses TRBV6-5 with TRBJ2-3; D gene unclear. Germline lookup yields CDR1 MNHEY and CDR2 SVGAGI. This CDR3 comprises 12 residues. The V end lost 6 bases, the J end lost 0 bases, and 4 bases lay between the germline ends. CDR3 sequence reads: CASRSSTDTQYF. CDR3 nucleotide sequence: TGTGCCAGCAGATCAAGCACAGATACGCAGTATTTT.

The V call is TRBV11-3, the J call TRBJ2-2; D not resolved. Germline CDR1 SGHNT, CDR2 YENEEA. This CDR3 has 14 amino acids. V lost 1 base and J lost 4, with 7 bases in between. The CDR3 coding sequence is TGTGCCAGCAGCTTAGTGTCGGGCACCGGGGAGCTGTTTTTT. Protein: CASSLVSGTGELFF. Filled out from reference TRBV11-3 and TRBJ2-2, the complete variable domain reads EAGVVQSPRYKIIEKKQPVAFWCNPISGHNTLYWYLQNLGQGPELLIRYENEEAVDDSQLPKDRFSAERLKGVDSTLKIQPAELGDSAVYLCASSLVSGTGELFFGEGSRLTVL.

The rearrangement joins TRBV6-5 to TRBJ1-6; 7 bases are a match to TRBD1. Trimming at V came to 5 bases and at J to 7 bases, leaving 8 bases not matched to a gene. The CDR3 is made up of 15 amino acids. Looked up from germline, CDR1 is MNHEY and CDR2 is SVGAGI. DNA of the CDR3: TGTGCCAGCAGTCAAACTAGCAGGGGGAATTCACCCCTCCACTTT. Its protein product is CASSQTSRGNSPLHF.

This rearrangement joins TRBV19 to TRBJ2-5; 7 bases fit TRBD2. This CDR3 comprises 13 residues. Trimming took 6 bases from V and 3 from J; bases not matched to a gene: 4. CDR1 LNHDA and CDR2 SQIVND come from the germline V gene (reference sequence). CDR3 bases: TGTGCCAGTAGCGGGACTATCAAAGAGACCCAGTACTTC. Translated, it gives CASSGTIKETQYF.

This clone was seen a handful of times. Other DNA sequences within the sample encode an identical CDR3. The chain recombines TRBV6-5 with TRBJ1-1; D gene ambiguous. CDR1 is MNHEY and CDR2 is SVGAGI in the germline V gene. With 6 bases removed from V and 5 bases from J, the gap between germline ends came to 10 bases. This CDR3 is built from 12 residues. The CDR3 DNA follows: TGTGCCAGCAGCTCAGAGGGAACTGAAGCTTTCTTT. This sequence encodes CASSSEGTEAFF.

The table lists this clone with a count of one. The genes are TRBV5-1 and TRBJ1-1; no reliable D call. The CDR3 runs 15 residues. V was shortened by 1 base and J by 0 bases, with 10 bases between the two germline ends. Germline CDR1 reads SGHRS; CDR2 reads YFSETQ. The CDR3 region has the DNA TGCGCCAGCAGCTTGCGCCCCGAGATGAACACTGAAGCTTTCTTT. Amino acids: CASSLRPEMNTEAFF.

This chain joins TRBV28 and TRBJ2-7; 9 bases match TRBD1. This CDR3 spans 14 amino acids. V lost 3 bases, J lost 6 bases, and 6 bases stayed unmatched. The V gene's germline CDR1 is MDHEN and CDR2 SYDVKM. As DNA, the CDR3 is TGTGCCAGCAGTTTCACAGGGGGCTCTGGCGAGCAGTACTTC. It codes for CASSFTGGSGEQYF.

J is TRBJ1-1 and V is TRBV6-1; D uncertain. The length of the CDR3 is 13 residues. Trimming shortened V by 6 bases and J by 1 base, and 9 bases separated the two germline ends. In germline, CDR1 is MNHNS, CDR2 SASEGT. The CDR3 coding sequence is TGTGCCAGCAGGTATGGAGGGAACACTGAAGCTTTCTTT. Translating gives CASRYGGNTEAFF.